A single sample gave rise to the 2 T cell receptor beta chains below, sequenced in a study of blood T cell repertoires in COVID-19. Here immunoSEQ multiplex PCR was the method, and the copy in TCRdb shows in-frame clones only, minus some. The sample lists about 100,000 clones, about 87% occurring once. What was sequenced was peripheral blood. Receptors were obtained from a man aged 80 or over with acute or convalescent COVID-19.

The J gene is TRBJ1-3, the V gene TRBV5-1; possible D gene TRBD1, 6 bases. Germline assignment: CDR1 SGHRS and CDR2 YFSETQ. The CDR3 is made up of 15 amino acids. V lost 0 bases and J 4 bases, leaving 11 bases between the germline ends. In nucleotides, the CDR3 is TGCGCCAGCAGCTTGGGAACAGGGTCGGGAAACACCATATATTTT. It is translated as CASSLGTGSGNTIYF.

The chain carries TRBV14 and TRBJ2-5; 8 positions match TRBD2. The CDR3 contains 15 residues. The junction had 10 bases not matched to a gene; V was cut back by 3 bases and J by 7 bases. The germline V gene has CDR1 SGHDN and CDR2 FVKESK. The DNA for the CDR3 is TGTGCCAGCAGCCACCCCCGGGGGGGGTCCGCGACCCAGTACTTC. It is translated as CASSHPRGGSATQYF.